This entry lists 11 T cell receptor beta chains sequenced from one sample in a study of T-cell memory formation after mild COVID-19. TCRdb re-derived calls from the 5' RACE reads in MiXCR, one entry per CDR3 protein. The sample lists hundreds of thousands of distinct CDR3 sequences; about a fifth were seen once. The sample consisted of PBMCs or a T cell subset sorted from them (not recorded which). The receptors come from an adult woman who had mild COVID-19 (a few samples of this study predate the infection). Cell type and time point are not known.

This clonotype was observed a few times. The chain recombines TRBV9 with TRBJ1-1, with a weak D call TRBD1 (5 bases). V gave up 4 bases and J gave up 4 bases, with 14 bases separating them. Germline V gene sequence: CDR1 SGDLS, CDR2 YYNGEE. This CDR3 is built from 14 residues. The DNA of the CDR3 is TGTGCCAGCAGCCCCCAAGGGACCAGCACTGAAGCTTTCTTT. Translated: CASSPQGTSTEAFF. Supplemented by reference TRBV9 and TRBJ1-1, the full variable domain reads DSGVTQTPKHLITATGQRVTLRCSPRSGDLSVYWYQQSLDQGLQFLIQYYNGEERAKGNILERFSAQQFPDLHSELNLSSLELGDSALYFCASSPQGTSTEAFFGQGTRLTVV.

This clonotype showed up just a few times. This rearrangement joins TRBV7-9 to TRBJ2-7, with D perhaps matching TRBD2 (5 bases). Trimming took 3 bases from V and 6 from J, leaving 9 bases between them. The germline V gene encodes CDR1 SEHNR and CDR2 FQNEAQ (reference sequence). The CDR3 contains 12 residues. The CDR3, as DNA: TGTGCCAGCAGCTTTGCGGGTTTCGAGCAGTACTTC. As protein: CASSFAGFEQYF.

The rearrangement links TRBV5-5 to TRBJ2-4; 8 bases agree with TRBD2. Germline values: CDR1 SGHKS, CDR2 YYEKEE (reference sequence). Trimming took 0 bases from V and 0 from J; bases not matched to a gene: 5. The length of the CDR3 is 17 residues. The CDR3 reads CASSLVGSGEAKNIQYF. DNA for the CDR3: TGTGCCAGCAGCTTGGTTGGTAGCGGGGAAGCCAAAAACATTCAGTACTTC.

The rearrangement joins TRBV9 to TRBJ2-1, with 13 bases lining up with TRBD2. Germline lookup yields CDR1 SGDLS and CDR2 YYNGEE. V was pared by 4 bases and J by 1 base, with 20 bases of the junction left unmatched. The CDR3 extends over 22 amino acids. Written as DNA, the CDR3 is TGTGCCAGCAGCCCTCGAGGGGGAGGGACTAGCGGGGTAAAAGCATCCTACAATGAGCAGTTCTTC. This codes for CASSPRGGGTSGVKASYNEQFF.

The rearrangement joins TRBV12-3 or TRBV12-4 to TRBJ2-1, with D hard to call. V was cut by 3 bases and J by 6 bases, with 6 bases left in between. This CDR3 has 12 residues. The CDR3 sequence: CASSFSANEQFF. CDR3 DNA sequence: TGTGCCAGCAGTTTCTCCGCCAATGAGCAGTTCTTC.

A few counts support this clonotype. The J gene is TRBJ2-1, the V gene TRBV7-8, with 11 bases fitting TRBD2. CDR1 SGHVS and CDR2 FQNEAQ come from the germline V gene. The CDR3 loop spans 15 amino acids. With 4 bases clipped from V and 6 bases from J, the junction kept 5 bases outside the gene matches. The CDR3 reads CASSSFSGRGNEQFF. The CDR3 DNA reads as TGTGCCAGCAGCTCATTTAGCGGGAGGGGCAATGAGCAGTTCTTC.

In this sample, this clonotype turned up a few times. V gene TRBV5-5 combines with J gene TRBJ2-5, with TRBD2 matching over 10 bases. This CDR3 is 15 amino acids long. The germline V gene has CDR1 SGHKS and CDR2 YYEKEE (reference sequence). Unmatched junction bases numbered 6, after V lost 6 bases and J lost 1 base. CDR3 loop: CASNLAGGPQETQYF. The CDR3 nucleotides read TGTGCCAGCAATTTAGCGGGGGGCCCCCAAGAGACCCAGTACTTC.

The V gene is TRBV7-8, the J gene TRBJ2-3, with TRBD1 as a possible D gene (6 bases). Germline assignment: CDR1 SGHVS and CDR2 FQNEAQ. The ends were cut back, 5 bases at V and 4 bases at J, with 16 bases in the middle. This CDR3 has 15 amino acids. In DNA form, the CDR3 reads TGTGCCAGCAGCCAGGGGCAGGGGTGGTCAGATACGCAGTATTTT. Translation: CASSQGQGWSDTQYF.

The V call is TRBV6-6, the J call TRBJ1-1; 9 bases agree with TRBD1. J gave up 7 bases and V 2 bases, and 8 bases lay outside the gene matches. From germline, CDR1 is MNHNY and CDR2 SVGAGI (reference sequence). The CDR3 is 15 amino acids. The CDR3, as DNA: TGTGCCAGCAGTTACACGACAGGGGGGAAGATTGAAGCTTTCTTT. Its protein product is CASSYTTGGKIEAFF.

This clonotype was seen once. V and J are TRBV18 and TRBJ1-1; 10 nucleotides line up with TRBD1. The J segment lost 7 bases and the V segment lost 4 bases, leaving 9 bases of the junction unmatched. Looked up from germline, CDR1 is KGHSH and CDR2 is LQKENI. The CDR3 extends over 15 amino acids. The CDR3 nucleotides read TGTGCCAGCTCACGCCAAGGACAGGGGGGTGTTGAAGCTTTCTTT. As protein: CASSRQGQGGVEAFF.

In nucleotides, the CDR3 is TGCGCCATCTCGGGGGACACCGGGGAGCTGTTTTTT. Translating it yields CAISGDTGELFF. This chain uses TRBV5-1 with TRBJ2-2; D may be TRBD2 (6 bases). CDR1 and CDR2 from the germline V gene are SGHRS and YFSETQ. Trimming took 9 bases from V and 3 from J, leaving 9 bases between them. The CDR3 totals 12 residues.